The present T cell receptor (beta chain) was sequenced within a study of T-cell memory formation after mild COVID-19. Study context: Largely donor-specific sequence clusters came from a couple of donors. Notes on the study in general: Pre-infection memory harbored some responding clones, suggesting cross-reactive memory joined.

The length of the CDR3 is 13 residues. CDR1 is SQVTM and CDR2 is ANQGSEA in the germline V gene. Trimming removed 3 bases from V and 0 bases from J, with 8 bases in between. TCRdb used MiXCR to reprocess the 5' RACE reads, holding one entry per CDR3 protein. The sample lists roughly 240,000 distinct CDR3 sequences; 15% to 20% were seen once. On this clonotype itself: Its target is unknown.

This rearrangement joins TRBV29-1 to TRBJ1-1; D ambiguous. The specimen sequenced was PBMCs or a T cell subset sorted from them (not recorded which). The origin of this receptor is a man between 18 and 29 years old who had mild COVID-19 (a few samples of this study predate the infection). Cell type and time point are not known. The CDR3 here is CSVEWTVNTEAFF. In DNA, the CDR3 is TGCAGCGTTGAGTGGACCGTGAACACTGAAGCTTTCTTT.